Listed below are T cell receptor beta chains from one sample, sequenced in a study of identical twins. TCRdb redid the calling of the 5' RACE reads with MiXCR, one entry per CDR3 protein. The table lists about 530,000 distinct CDR3 sequences, approximately 14% of them singletons. Separately, the same data were catalogued under a study of yellow fever vaccine responses in identical twins.

Sequenced material: CD4+ T cells sorted from blood. These TCRs come from a woman aged 18-30 years in good health. CDR3s include the opening cysteine and the closing phenylalanine or tryptophan. Fields, in order: D gene, J gene, clone size, V gene, CDR3 protein, CDR3 DNA. The D gene is left open where the match is weak. Size tells how often a clone was seen (once, few, many) or the class of an expanded clone, and some rows leave it out.

d_gene: TRBD1; j_gene: TRBJ2-1; abundance: -; v_gene: TRBV20-1; CDR3aa: CSAHPGTATNNEQFF; CDR3nt: TGCAGTGCACACCCCGGGACAGCAACCAACAATGAGCAGTTCTTC
d_gene: -; j_gene: TRBJ1-6; abundance: -; v_gene: TRBV12-3/TRBV12-4; CDR3aa: CASSLPPPNSPLHF; CDR3nt: TGTGCCAGCAGTTTACCCCCACCCAATTCACCCCTCCACTTT
d_gene: TRBD1; j_gene: TRBJ2-1; abundance: -; v_gene: TRBV11-2; CDR3aa: CASSLETGRRVMGSGEQFF; CDR3nt: TGTGCCAGCAGCTTAGAGACAGGGCGACGGGTAATGGGGTCCGGTGAGCAGTTCTTC
d_gene: -; j_gene: TRBJ1-1; abundance: few; v_gene: TRBV20-1; CDR3aa: CSARPGTMNTEAFF; CDR3nt: TGCAGTGCTAGACCGGGGACAATGAACACTGAAGCTTTCTTT
d_gene: -; j_gene: TRBJ2-3; abundance: few; v_gene: TRBV28; CDR3aa: CASSPEVAGTDTQYF; CDR3nt: TGTGCCAGCAGCCCCGAGGTGGCTGGCACAGATACGCAGTATTTT
d_gene: -; j_gene: TRBJ2-5; abundance: few; v_gene: TRBV28; CDR3aa: CASSYPGQSRDTQYF; CDR3nt: TGTGCCAGCAGTTACCCCGGACAGTCAAGAGACACCCAGTACTTC
d_gene: -; j_gene: TRBJ1-1; abundance: -; v_gene: TRBV28; CDR3aa: CASRPFREHLGNTEAFF; CDR3nt: TGTGCCAGCAGACCATTCCGGGAGCATCTCGGGAACACTGAAGCTTTCTTT
d_gene: TRBD2; j_gene: TRBJ2-1; abundance: few; v_gene: TRBV12-3/TRBV12-4; CDR3aa: CASSLFRRGVRTSGNNEQFF; CDR3nt: TGTGCCAGCAGTTTATTTCGCCGGGGCGTTCGGACTAGCGGGAACAATGAGCAGTTCTTC
d_gene: -; j_gene: TRBJ2-1; abundance: -; v_gene: TRBV3-1; CDR3aa: CASSQGRVLINEQFF; CDR3nt: TGTGCCAGCAGCCAGGGCAGGGTTTTAATCAATGAGCAGTTCTTC
d_gene: TRBD2; j_gene: TRBJ2-3; abundance: -; v_gene: TRBV5-1; CDR3aa: CASSLVLAGARDTQYF; CDR3nt: TGCGCCAGCAGCTTGGTTCTAGCGGGGGCTCGGGATACGCAGTATTTT
d_gene: -; j_gene: TRBJ2-3; abundance: few; v_gene: TRBV13; CDR3aa: CASSLRISTDTQYF; CDR3nt: TGTGCCAGCAGCCTACGAATCAGTACAGATACGCAGTATTTT
d_gene: -; j_gene: TRBJ1-3; abundance: -; v_gene: TRBV20-1; CDR3aa: CSAVAGNSGNTIYF; CDR3nt: TGCAGTGCTGTCGCGGGAAACTCTGGAAACACCATATATTTT
d_gene: -; j_gene: TRBJ1-4; abundance: -; v_gene: TRBV27; CDR3aa: CASSHHTSNEKLFF; CDR3nt: TGTGCCAGCAGCCATCACACCTCGAATGAAAAACTGTTTTTT
d_gene: TRBD1; j_gene: TRBJ2-2; abundance: -; v_gene: TRBV5-1; CDR3aa: CASNRQGAGTGVLFF; CDR3nt: TGCGCCAGCAATAGGCAGGGGGCCGGGACCGGGGTGCTGTTTTTT
d_gene: -; j_gene: TRBJ2-1; abundance: few; v_gene: TRBV3-1; CDR3aa: CASSQMWEASNEQFF; CDR3nt: TGTGCCAGCAGCCAAATGTGGGAGGCCTCCAATGAGCAGTTCTTC
d_gene: -; j_gene: TRBJ1-1; abundance: -; v_gene: TRBV12-3/TRBV12-4; CDR3aa: CASSFEGWTEAFF; CDR3nt: TGTGCCAGCAGTTTTGAGGGTTGGACTGAAGCTTTCTTT
d_gene: TRBD2; j_gene: TRBJ2-7; abundance: -; v_gene: TRBV12-3/TRBV12-4; CDR3aa: CASSFGLAGNYEQYF; CDR3nt: TGTGCCAGCAGTTTTGGACTAGCGGGGAACTACGAGCAGTACTTC
d_gene: TRBD2; j_gene: TRBJ2-1; abundance: -; v_gene: TRBV5-1; CDR3aa: CASSLETSGYHEQFF; CDR3nt: TGCGCCAGCAGCTTGGAGACTAGCGGGTATCATGAGCAGTTCTTC
d_gene: TRBD2; j_gene: TRBJ2-5; abundance: few; v_gene: TRBV28; CDR3aa: CASSWTSGRRQETQYF; CDR3nt: TGTGCCAGCAGCTGGACTAGCGGGAGGCGGCAAGAGACCCAGTACTTC
d_gene: -; j_gene: TRBJ1-6; abundance: -; v_gene: TRBV2; CDR3aa: CASSVSSYNSPLHF; CDR3nt: TGTGCCAGCAGTGTTTCGTCCTATAATTCACCCCTCCACTTT
d_gene: -; j_gene: TRBJ2-5; abundance: few; v_gene: TRBV7-8; CDR3aa: CASSLIVQTQYF; CDR3nt: TGTGCCAGCAGCTTAATCGTCCAGACCCAGTACTTC
d_gene: -; j_gene: TRBJ1-2; abundance: -; v_gene: TRBV12-3/TRBV12-4; CDR3aa: CASTQGRGNYGYTF; CDR3nt: TGTGCCAGCACCCAGGGCAGGGGTAACTATGGCTACACCTTC
d_gene: -; j_gene: TRBJ2-3; abundance: few; v_gene: TRBV27; CDR3aa: CASSNARPGVFDTQYF; CDR3nt: TGTGCCAGCAGTAACGCCCGGCCCGGGGTCTTTGATACGCAGTATTTT
d_gene: -; j_gene: TRBJ1-2; abundance: few; v_gene: TRBV6-5; CDR3aa: CASSYSWGFYGYTF; CDR3nt: TGTGCCAGCAGTTACTCGTGGGGCTTCTATGGCTACACCTTC
d_gene: -; j_gene: TRBJ2-5; abundance: few; v_gene: TRBV14; CDR3aa: CASSHHGGTFQETQYF; CDR3nt: TGTGCCAGCAGCCACCACGGCGGGACTTTTCAAGAGACCCAGTACTTC
d_gene: -; j_gene: TRBJ1-2; abundance: few; v_gene: TRBV20-1; CDR3aa: CSARGRGSGLGGYTF; CDR3nt: TGCAGTGCTAGGGGGAGGGGCTCCGGTTTGGGTGGCTACACCTTC
d_gene: -; j_gene: TRBJ2-4; abundance: few; v_gene: TRBV4-2; CDR3aa: CASSQDFGAKNIQYF; CDR3nt: TGTGCCAGCAGCCAAGATTTCGGGGCCAAAAACATTCAGTACTTC
d_gene: -; j_gene: TRBJ1-2; abundance: -; v_gene: TRBV7-6; CDR3aa: CASSPRGLDGYTF; CDR3nt: TGTGCCAGCAGCCCTAGAGGGTTAGATGGCTACACCTTC
d_gene: TRBD1; j_gene: TRBJ2-4; abundance: few; v_gene: TRBV12-3/TRBV12-4; CDR3aa: CASSLGGRGLLFGKAKNIQYF; CDR3nt: TGTGCCAGCAGTTTAGGCGGCAGGGGGCTTTTATTTGGGAAAGCCAAAAACATTCAGTACTTC
d_gene: TRBD1; j_gene: TRBJ2-1; abundance: many; v_gene: TRBV5-1; CDR3aa: CASSPGDRTYNEQFF; CDR3nt: TGCGCCAGCAGCCCGGGGGACAGGACCTACAATGAGCAGTTCTTC
d_gene: -; j_gene: TRBJ1-2; abundance: -; v_gene: TRBV5-6; CDR3aa: CASSLGPAGGYTF; CDR3nt: TGTGCCAGCAGCTTGGGGCCCGCTGGTGGCTACACCTTC
d_gene: -; j_gene: TRBJ1-1; abundance: many; v_gene: TRBV5-1; CDR3aa: CASSLASGVNTEAFF; CDR3nt: TGCGCCAGCAGCTTGGCCAGCGGGGTGAACACTGAAGCTTTCTTT
d_gene: -; j_gene: TRBJ1-2; abundance: few; v_gene: TRBV12-3/TRBV12-4; CDR3aa: CASTSTGSNYGYTF; CDR3nt: TGTGCCAGCACCTCTACAGGGTCTAACTATGGCTACACCTTC
d_gene: TRBD1; j_gene: TRBJ2-1; abundance: -; v_gene: TRBV18; CDR3aa: CASSPPGQGSYNEQFF; CDR3nt: TGTGCCAGCTCACCACCGGGACAGGGGTCCTACAATGAGCAGTTCTTC
d_gene: -; j_gene: TRBJ2-2; abundance: -; v_gene: TRBV5-5; CDR3aa: CASRAGLSNTGELFF; CDR3nt: TGTGCCAGCCGAGCAGGACTCTCGAACACCGGGGAGCTGTTTTTT
d_gene: -; j_gene: TRBJ2-7; abundance: few; v_gene: TRBV5-1; CDR3aa: CASRDIQDNEQYF; CDR3nt: TGCGCCAGCCGCGACATTCAGGACAACGAGCAGTACTTC
d_gene: -; j_gene: TRBJ2-6; abundance: once; v_gene: TRBV2; CDR3aa: CASGSTASGANVLTF; CDR3nt: TGTGCCAGCGGTAGCACAGCCTCTGGGGCCAACGTCCTGACTTTC
d_gene: TRBD1; j_gene: TRBJ1-2; abundance: -; v_gene: TRBV14; CDR3aa: CASSQVTRGKGGYTF; CDR3nt: TGTGCCAGCAGCCAAGTTACCAGGGGGAAGGGAGGCTACACCTTC
d_gene: -; j_gene: TRBJ1-1; abundance: many; v_gene: TRBV3-1; CDR3aa: CASSQVENTEAFF; CDR3nt: TGTGCCAGCAGCCAAGTTGAGAACACTGAAGCTTTCTTT
d_gene: -; j_gene: TRBJ2-7; abundance: few; v_gene: TRBV28; CDR3aa: CASSQTPYEQYF; CDR3nt: TGTGCCAGCAGCCAAACCCCCTACGAGCAGTACTTC
d_gene: -; j_gene: TRBJ2-5; abundance: -; v_gene: TRBV3-1; CDR3aa: CASSLRTGLGTQYF; CDR3nt: TGTGCCAGCAGCCTCCGGACCGGGCTAGGGACCCAGTACTTC
d_gene: TRBD2; j_gene: TRBJ2-1; abundance: -; v_gene: TRBV6-4; CDR3aa: CASSQRGVYDEQFF; CDR3nt: TGTGCCAGCAGTCAGCGGGGGGTTTACGATGAGCAGTTCTTC
d_gene: -; j_gene: TRBJ2-7; abundance: few; v_gene: TRBV29-1; CDR3aa: CSTRDTSYEQYF; CDR3nt: TGCAGCACTCGAGACACCTCCTACGAGCAGTACTTC
d_gene: -; j_gene: TRBJ1-1; abundance: few; v_gene: TRBV3-1; CDR3aa: CASSQGTALYTEAFF; CDR3nt: TGTGCCAGCAGCCAAGGGACAGCCCTCTACACTGAAGCTTTCTTT
d_gene: TRBD1; j_gene: TRBJ1-1; abundance: -; v_gene: TRBV7-9; CDR3aa: CASSLEDRDAFF; CDR3nt: TGTGCCAGCAGCTTAGAGGACAGGGATGCTTTCTTT